This TCR beta chain was recorded in a study of identical twins. This clonotype appeared many times. Its target is not known. Germline CDR1 reads MNHEY; CDR2 reads SVGEGT. With 1 base removed from V and 1 base from J, the gap between germline ends came to 19 bases. CDR3 size: 18 residues. Regarding the study as a whole: Twin-shared out-of-frame alpha sequences showed excess low generation probability. Model-predicted out-of-frame TCR alpha sharing fell below observed values in monozygotic twins.

TCRdb itself ran the 5' RACE reads through MiXCR, one entry per CDR3 protein. The sample comprises about 890,000 distinct CDR3 sequences, approximately 13% of which are singletons, and 1.5% to 2% rests with the top ten. The same data also contributed to another study, on yellow fever vaccine responses in identical twins. That report notes: Twin vaccine T cell responses reportedly seemed partly convergent, partly personalized.

The TCR was taken from a young woman in good health. This chain uses TRBV6-2 or TRBV6-3 with TRBJ2-5; tentatively, D is TRBD1 or TRBD2 (6 bases each). The sequenced material came from PBMCs. The CDR3 protein is CASSYLGGLARSQETQYF. The CDR3 DNA reads TGTGCCAGCAGTTACTTAGGGGGACTGGCCAGATCCCAAGAGACCCAGTACTTC.